These 8 T cell receptor beta chains came from one sample sequenced in a study of chemoradiotherapy in HPV16-positive cancers. Clones were sequenced by immunoSEQ multiplex PCR, and TCRdb holds only the in-frame ones, with some missing. The sample consists of approximately 15,000 clones, around 72% of them appearing once. Sampling was performed from a patient who underwent chemoradiotherapy. These receptors were obtained from a human donor with HPV-associated anogenital cancer.

The chain is built from TRBV18 and TRBJ2-7, with a weak D call TRBD2 (6 bases). The germline V gene has CDR1 KGHSH and CDR2 LQKENI. Trimming cost V 3 bases and J 6 bases, with 15 bases left between them. This CDR3 spans 14 amino acids. The CDR3 is CASSPGGATSEQYF. The CDR3, as DNA: TGTGCCAGCTCACCTGGCGGGGCCACTAGCGAGCAGTACTTC.

V gene TRBV30 combines with J gene TRBJ1-1; the D is unclear. With 3 bases removed from V and 1 base from J, the gap between germline ends came to 9 bases. Germline V gives CDR1 GTSNPN, CDR2 SVGIG (reference sequence). The CDR3 covers 13 residues. CDR3 coding DNA: TGTGCCTGGAGATCAGGCCCGAACACTGAAGCTTTCTTT. It yields the protein CAWRSGPNTEAFF.

J is TRBJ1-1 and V is TRBV9; no clear D gene. This CDR3 has 14 residues. V was shortened by 0 bases and J by 6 bases, with 12 bases between the two germline ends. Germline lookup yields CDR1 SGDLS and CDR2 YYNGEE. DNA of the CDR3: TGTGCCAGCAGCGTAGAACTTTTGGACGCTGAAGCTTTCTTT. This codes for CASSVELLDAEAFF.

The J gene is TRBJ2-7, the V gene TRBV28; D possibly uses TRBD1 or TRBD2 (6 bases each). Between the trimmed V and J ends, which lost 2 bases and 5 bases, there was a span of 13 bases. CDR1 and CDR2 from the germline V gene are MDHEN and SYDVKM. The CDR3 has 14 amino acids. The CDR3, as DNA: TGTGCCAGCAGTTTAACAGGGTCGGGAGACGAGCAGTACTTC. Protein: CASSLTGSGDEQYF.

This clone was detected only a few times. The chain combines TRBV5-6 with TRBJ1-1; D unresolved. Germline assignment: CDR1 SGHDT and CDR2 YYEEEE. The CDR3 contains 14 residues. V shed 4 bases and J shed 0 bases, with 10 bases lying between them. This chain's CDR3 is CASSLGLVNTEAFF. The DNA for the CDR3 is TGTGCCAGCAGCCTAGGCCTTGTGAACACTGAAGCTTTCTTT. The whole variable domain, filled in from reference TRBV5-6 and TRBJ1-1, reads DAGVTQSPTHLIKTRGQQVTLRCSPKSGHDTVSWYQQALGQGPQFIFQYYEEEERQRGNFPDRFSGHQFPNYSSELNVNALLLGDSALYLCASSLGLVNTEAFFGQGTRLTVV.

This rearrangement joins TRBV19 to TRBJ2-2; 10 bases are shared with TRBD2. The CDR3 has 17 amino acids. J lost 1 base, V lost 3 bases, and 5 bases had no gene match. CDR1 is LNHDA, CDR2 SQIVND, per germline (reference sequence). The CDR3 protein is CASSIGPSGGNTGELFF. As DNA, the CDR3 is TGTGCCAGTAGTATCGGCCCTAGCGGGGGGAACACCGGGGAGCTGTTTTTT.

This chain uses TRBV19 with TRBJ1-1; the D is unclear. Germline V gene lookup returns CDR1 LNHDA and CDR2 SQIVND (reference sequence). Trimming took 8 bases from V and 10 from J, leaving 17 bases between them. This CDR3 has 12 amino acids. Written as DNA, the CDR3 is TGTGCCAGTTCGGACCGCGTCGAGGGAGCTTTCTTT. Its translation is CASSDRVEGAFF.

The CDR3 sequence: CASSHPRAHEQYF. CDR3 sequence (DNA): TGTGCCAGCAGCCATCCGAGGGCCCACGAGCAGTACTTC. The rearrangement links TRBV14 to TRBJ2-7; TRBD2 is a possible D gene (5 bases). Trimming left V 3 bases short and J 5 bases short, with 11 bases between. Germline CDR1 and CDR2: SGHDN and FVKESK. There are 13 residues in the CDR3.